Below are 3 T cell receptor beta chains sequenced from a single sample in a study of tissue T cells after allogeneic stem cell transplantation. The repertoire was sequenced with immunoSEQ multiplex PCR; TCRdb's copy has only in-frame clones and lacks some. The sample contains 20,000 to 25,000 clones, over 55% of which appear only once. Sequenced input: spleen. The source of these receptors is a female BALB/c mouse in good health. The strain bears MHC haplotype H2-d.

Points on this clone: Any gene name here is a mouse gene name. The CDR3 goes on 1 residue after the read ends, and that part is filled in from the germline J gene. This chain connects TRBV3 to TRBJ2-1; D gene ambiguous. V was cut by 3 bases and J by 2 bases, with 5 bases left in between. This CDR3 region has 13 residues. Germline V gene data show CDR1 as SNHLY and CDR2 as FYNGKV (reference sequence). The CDR3 loop is CASSFSHYAEQFF. Partial CDR3 DNA: TGTGCCAGCAGCTTTTCTCACTATGCTGAGCAGTTC.

Notes on this clone: Gene names and germline refer to mouse. Read data end 1 residue before the CDR3 end; the end is taken from the germline J gene. The rearrangement links TRBV2 to TRBJ2-7; possibly TRBD1 for D (5 bases). The V end was cut by 1 base, the J end by 0 bases, with 7 bases between. The CDR3 is made up of 14 amino acids. Germline assignment: CDR1 LGHNA and CDR2 YSYQKL. This CDR3 reads CASSQAGSSYEQYF. The DNA read from the CDR3 is TGTGCCAGCAGCCAAGCAGGGAGCTCCTATGAACAGTAC.

Concerning this clone itself: Gene names refer to mouse genes. The read ends 1 residue early relative to the CDR3; the germline J gene fills the gap. V usage is TRBV13-2 and J usage is TRBJ1-1, with a weak D call TRBD1 (6 bases). CDR3 length: 15 residues. The germline V gene encodes CDR1 NNHNN and CDR2 SYGAGS (reference sequence). V shed 1 base and J shed 0 bases, with 10 bases lying between them. The sequenced part of the CDR3 DNA is TGTGCCAGCGGTGATAGGGGGGCTACAAACACAGAAGTCTTC. Translated: CASGDRGATNTEVF. The full CDR3 reads CASGDRGATNTEVFF.